The source of this T cell receptor (beta chain) is a study of response to subunit inactivated influenza vaccine. MiXCR, applied by TCRdb to the RT-PCR reads, yields one record per CDR3 protein. The data contain hundreds of thousands of distinct CDR3 sequences, approximately 7.7% of them singletons. Study outcomes and limitations: That few new T cells are recruited by each seasonal influenza vaccination was the authors' suggestion.

The CDR3 runs 17 residues. This clonotype was seen at least ten times. Its specificity is unknown. The rearrangement links TRBV21-1 to TRBJ1-2; no DNA check was done on the table's D call, TRBD1. TRBV21-1 is a recognized pseudogene. The sequence derives from a man aged 50 to 75 who received an inactivated influenza vaccine. The specimen comprised PBMCs from blood, sampled around 2 years after vaccination. CDR3 sequence: CASSETGTGGVSVGYTF. CDR3 bases: TGTGCCAGCAGCGAAACTGGGACAGGGGGCGTATCGGTGGGCTACACCTTC.